A selection of T cell receptor beta chains follows, all from one sample in a study of graft-versus-host responses after intestinal transplantation. Using immunoSEQ multiplex PCR, the repertoire was profiled, and TCRdb retains in-frame clones only, with some absent. Among more than 13,000 clones listed, just under 70% were seen once. This sample comprised ileum tissue, obtained just over 700 days after intestinal transplantation. These receptors originate from a human patient who received an intestinal transplant, so some T cells may come from the graft donor. The CDR3 runs from the conserved cysteine through the conserved F or W. The D gene is left open where the match is weak. A row's size may be missing; if present it is once, few, many or a size class.

TRBV5-6,TRBJ2-2,15,TRBD2,few,TGTGCCAGCATTAGCGGGGCAGCGAACACCGGGGAGCTGTTTTTT,CASISGAANTGELFF
TRBV6-1,TRBJ2-5,14,NA,NA,TGTGCCAGCGCCACCGAAGGCATACAAGAGACCCAGTACTTC,CASATEGIQETQYF
TRBV30,TRBJ2-7,14,NA,few,TGTGCCTGGACCCGTCCGGGGGCTCCCTACGAGCAGTACTTC,CAWTRPGAPYEQYF
TRBV18,TRBJ2-7,15,TRBD1,NA,TGTGCCAGCTCACCACCGGGACAGTATTCCTACGAGCAGTACTTC,CASSPPGQYSYEQYF
TRBV29-1,TRBJ2-7,14,NA,NA,TGCAGCGTTGAAAAGCGTGGGGCGCCCTACGAGCAGTACTTC,CSVEKRGAPYEQYF
TRBV7-9,TRBJ2-7,15,NA,NA,TGTGCCAGCACCACTTTCCGGGGGGCGGTCGACGAGCAGTACTTC,CASTTFRGAVDEQYF
TRBV7-9,TRBJ2-2,14,NA,few,TGTGCCAGCAGCTTTTGGGTAACCACCGGGGAGCTGTTTTTT,CASSFWVTTGELFF
TRBV4-2,TRBJ1-2,16,TRBD1,few,TGTGCCAGCAGCCAAGAGAGGGGCAGGGGGAACTATGGCTACACCTTC,CASSQERGRGNYGYTF
TRBV7-9,TRBJ1-6,16,NA,NA,TGTGCCAGCAGCTTATCTCGAAGTTCCTATAATTCACCCCTCCACTTT,CASSLSRSSYNSPLHF
TRBV19,TRBJ1-5,16,TRBD1,NA,TGTGCCAGTAGTCCACGGGGACAGTATAGCAATCAGCCCCAGCATTTT,CASSPRGQYSNQPQHF
TRBV6-5,TRBJ1-4,14,NA,NA,TGTGCCAGCAGTCGAGGGCGGCGTAATGAAAAACTGTTTTTT,CASSRGRRNEKLFF
TRBV19,TRBJ2-1,13,NA,NA,TGTGCCAGTTCACTTACCCTCTACAATGAGCAGTTCTTC,CASSLTLYNEQFF
TRBV19,TRBJ2-3,15,TRBD2,NA,TGTGCCAGTAGTCGGACTAGCGGGAGTATAGATACGCAGTATTTT,CASSRTSGSIDTQYF
TRBV6-1,TRBJ2-2,15,NA,NA,TGTGCCAGCAGTGAGAGGGGGGGTCACACCGGGGAGCTGTTTTTT,CASSERGGHTGELFF
TRBV28,TRBJ2-7,12,NA,NA,TGTGCCAGCAGTTTATTTGGGTACGAGCAGTACTTC,CASSLFGYEQYF